A single sample is the source of the 10 T cell receptor beta chains below, sequenced in a study of pediatric ulcerative colitis. Clones were sequenced by immunoSEQ multiplex PCR, and TCRdb holds only the in-frame ones, with some missing. The sample lists over 20,000 clones; 71% were seen once. Rectal tissue came from one to two pinch biopsies taken at colonoscopy. Sequenced material: gut tissue. The receptors were gathered from a boy aged 5-17 years with severe ulcerative colitis.

The J gene is TRBJ2-5, the V gene TRBV11-2; D is perhaps TRBD1 (6 bases). The V end lost 1 base, the J end lost 2 bases, and 8 bases lay between the germline ends. The germline CDR1 and CDR2 sequences are SGHAT and FQNNGV. The CDR3 is made up of 14 amino acids. The CDR3 sequence is CASSLGTAQETQYF. In DNA, the CDR3 is TGTGCCAGCAGCTTAGGGACAGCACAAGAGACCCAGTACTTC.

The chain couples TRBV30 to TRBJ1-6; possible D gene TRBD1, 6 bases. Germline loops: CDR1 GTSNPN, CDR2 SVGIG (reference sequence). The CDR3 consists of 14 residues. The V end lost 2 bases, the J end lost 10 bases, and 15 bases lay between the germline ends. The chain's CDR3 is CAWSIGGRESPLHF. CDR3 DNA: TGTGCCTGGAGTATAGGGGGTCGAGAATCACCCCTCCACTTT.

This sequence joins TRBV7-2 and TRBJ2-7; TRBD1 matches 7 bases. Trimming cost V 1 base and J 2 bases; bases outside gene matches: 5. CDR3 size: 15 residues. Germline lookup yields CDR1 SGHTA and CDR2 FQGNSA. CDR3 DNA: TGTGCCAGCAGCTTAGTTCCCCAGGGGGCCTACGAGCAGTACTTC. Protein: CASSLVPQGAYEQYF.

On this clone itself: Other DNA variants within this sample encode the same CDR3. The CDR3 region is CASSEGGSSYNEQFF. The CDR3 DNA reads TGCGCCAGCAGTGAGGGGGGGAGCTCCTACAATGAGCAGTTCTTC. The V gene is TRBV10-2, the J gene TRBJ2-1, with D perhaps matching TRBD2 (6 bases). Trimming cost V 2 bases and J 0 bases, with 8 bases left between them. CDR1 is WSHSY and CDR2 is SAAADI in the germline V gene. The CDR3 covers 15 residues.

The chain couples TRBV11-2 to TRBJ2-1; the D gene is possibly TRBD2 (5 bases). Germline assignment: CDR1 SGHAT and CDR2 FQNNGV. Trimming cost V 4 bases and J 6 bases, with 13 bases left between them. The CDR3 is 14 amino acids. Written as DNA, the CDR3 is TGTGCCAGCAGCTGGAGGCCTACGGGCAATGAGCAGTTCTTC. The encoded protein is CASSWRPTGNEQFF.

This clone was seen more than once but under ten times. V usage is TRBV19 and J usage is TRBJ1-1; 9 positions match TRBD1. The CDR3 sequence is 15 residues long. The ends lost 5 bases at V and 12 bases at J; junction bases unmatched: 16. Germline V gene data show CDR1 as LNHDA and CDR2 as SQIVND (reference sequence). CDR3 nucleotide sequence: TGTGCCAGTAGTCCGAGCCACAGGGGGCTTATTATGTCTTTCTTT. It codes for CASSPSHRGLIMSFF.

Remarks on this clone: Other DNA variants within this sample encode the same CDR3. This sequence joins TRBV30 and TRBJ1-1, with D hard to call. The CDR3 runs to 12 residues. Germline V gene sequence: CDR1 GTSNPN, CDR2 SVGIG (reference sequence). Trimming left V 2 bases short and J 0 bases short, with 4 bases between. CDR3 sequence (DNA): TGTGCCTGGAGTCGTATGAACACTGAAGCTTTCTTT. It specifies CAWSRMNTEAFF.

The chain recombines TRBV6-5 with TRBJ2-5; D is uncertain. V was trimmed by 2 bases and J by 7 bases, leaving 5 bases between them. CDR3 length: 11 residues. CDR1 and CDR2 from the germline V gene are MNHEY and SVGAGI. The CDR3 bases are TGTGCCAGCAGTTACGGGGTGACCCAGTACTTC. Translation: CASSYGVTQYF.

This clone showed up just a few times. In DNA, the CDR3 is TGTGCCAGCAGTAAAGCGGGGGCCTACAATGAGCAGTTCTTC. It codes for CASSKAGAYNEQFF. The V call is TRBV6-6, the J call TRBJ2-1, with 8 positions matching TRBD2. Per germline, CDR1 MNHNY and CDR2 SVGAGI (reference sequence). Trimming took 5 bases from V and 2 from J; bases not matched to a gene: 2. The CDR3 is 14 residues long.

V is TRBV7-2 and J is TRBJ2-1; 12 bases match TRBD2. V lost 3 bases, J lost 8 bases, and 5 bases stayed unmatched. Germline assignment: CDR1 SGHTA and CDR2 FQGNSA. CDR3 length: 15 amino acids. CDR3 sequence reads: CASSLLAGGFYEQFF. The CDR3, as DNA: TGTGCCAGCAGCTTGCTAGCGGGGGGGTTCTATGAGCAGTTCTTC.